The 29 T cell receptor beta chains below were found in one sample sequenced in a study of T cell repertoires in cytomegalovirus infection. TCRdb used MiXCR to reprocess the reads, holding one entry per CDR3 protein. The data show about 920,000 distinct CDR3 sequences, with roughly 30% seen just once and around 15% held by the top ten. No antigen is known for these receptors. Sequenced here: cultured CD8+ T cells from PBMCs, sampled from culture after CMV antigen stimulation. The receptors shown here come from a human donor in good health (CMV status not recorded). Some clones in this sample may be carry-over from other donors' samples.

This chain joins TRBV7-8 and TRBJ2-1, with a tentative D call TRBD1 (5 bases). The germline V gene encodes CDR1 SGHVS and CDR2 FQNEAQ. The CDR3 sequence is 13 residues long. With 6 bases removed from V and 6 bases from J, the gap between germline ends came to 12 bases. The DNA of the CDR3 is TGTGCCAGCAGTCTAGGGGCCATCAATGAGCAGTTCTTC. Its protein is CASSLGAINEQFF.

Only a few counts were recorded for this clonotype. This chain connects TRBV7-8 to TRBJ1-1; TRBD1 is a possible D gene (5 bases). The CDR3 extends over 13 amino acids. Trimming pared 2 bases from V and 6 bases from J, leaving 10 bases between. Germline V gene sequence: CDR1 SGHVS, CDR2 FQNEAQ. The CDR3 DNA is TGTGCCAGCAGCTTAAACGGGGCCTCTGAAGCTTTCTTT. It encodes CASSLNGASEAFF.

This clonotype was detected a few times. CDR3 sequence reads: CASSYTPGRGDNEQFF. Written as DNA, the CDR3 is TGTGCCAGCAGTTACACCCCTGGGCGGGGGGACAATGAGCAGTTCTTC. V usage is TRBV6-5 and J usage is TRBJ2-1; 8 nucleotides align to TRBD2. This CDR3 spans 16 amino acids. V dropped 2 bases and J dropped 5; count of bases not matched to a gene: 8. The germline V gene has CDR1 MNHEY and CDR2 SVGAGI.

Written as DNA, the CDR3 is TGTGCCATCAGCGGGGAGGCGGCCACAAGCTCCTACGAGCAGTACTTC. Its protein is CAISGEAATSSYEQYF. The V call is TRBV10-3, the J call TRBJ2-7; maybe TRBD2 (6 bases). Germline V CDR1 and CDR2: ENHRY, SYGVKD. V gave up 6 bases and J gave up 0 bases, with 18 bases separating them. This CDR3 has 16 residues.

Turning to this clonotype: A much larger clone sits a single nucleotide away, making a read error possible. This CDR3 is missing its conserved last phenylalanine or tryptophan, likely due to a read error. The rearrangement uses TRBV7-2 and TRBJ2-2; TRBD1 might be the D (5 bases). Trimming took off 1 base at V and 5 bases at J, with 8 bases between the two ends. Germline V CDR1 and CDR2: SGHTA, FQGNSA. The CDR3 covers 14 residues. As DNA, the CDR3 is TGTGCCAGCAGCTTAGGTCCAGGGACCGGGGAGCTGTTTCTT. Translated, it gives CASSLGPGTGELFL.

This clonotype was seen a handful of times. The gene calls are TRBV11-2 and TRBJ2-7, with TRBD1 matching over 10 bases. This CDR3 is built from 18 residues. The V and J ends lost 0 bases and 0 bases, in that order; junction bases with no gene match: 8. CDR1 and CDR2 from the germline V gene are SGHAT and FQNNGV. Here the CDR3 DNA reads TGTGCCAGCAGCTTAGATGGACAGGGGGAACGCTTCTCCTACGAGCAGTACTTC. This encodes CASSLDGQGERFSYEQYF.

V gene TRBV10-3 combines with J gene TRBJ2-2, with D hard to call. CDR1 is ENHRY, CDR2 SYGVKD, per germline. This CDR3 spans 13 amino acids. With 2 bases removed from V and 4 bases from J, the gap between germline ends came to 5 bases. The CDR3 here is CAISELSTGELFF. The CDR3 DNA sequence: TGTGCCATCAGTGAGCTGAGCACCGGGGAGCTGTTTTTT.

The gene calls are TRBV27 and TRBJ1-5, with a tentative D call TRBD1 (6 bases). Germline V gene data show CDR1 as MNHEY and CDR2 as SMNVEV (reference sequence). Trimming removed 4 bases at V and 3 bases at J, with 10 bases between. This CDR3 has 14 amino acids. CDR3 region: CASSYGTNNQPQHF. DNA for the CDR3: TGTGCCAGCAGTTACGGGACAAACAATCAGCCCCAGCATTTT.

J is TRBJ2-5 and V is TRBV19; D is undetermined. Germline V gene sequence: CDR1 LNHDA, CDR2 SQIVND (reference sequence). Between the trimmed V and J ends, which lost 4 bases and 2 bases, there was a span of 14 bases. This CDR3 has 15 residues. CDR3 sequence: CASSTAGALQETQYF. For the CDR3, the DNA is TGTGCCAGTAGTACGGCAGGAGCCCTTCAAGAGACCCAGTACTTC.

This clonotype has ten or more counts. V usage is TRBV7-2 and J usage is TRBJ2-2; D could derive from TRBD1 or TRBD2 (5 bases each). There are 14 residues in the CDR3. The ends were cut back, 7 bases at V and 3 bases at J, with 12 bases in the middle. Germline V CDR1 and CDR2: SGHTA, FQGNSA. CDR3 in DNA: TGTGCCAGCACTTCCGGGGCGCACACCGGGGAGCTGTTTTTT. Its translation is CASTSGAHTGELFF.

The chain uses TRBV7-6 and TRBJ1-5; 8 positions match TRBD1. Trimming cost V 5 bases and J 7 bases; bases outside gene matches: 10. CDR3 length: 15 amino acids. Germline values: CDR1 SGHVS, CDR2 FNYEAQ. The CDR3 is CASSTGQGTGQPQHF. DNA for the CDR3: TGTGCCAGCAGCACCGGACAGGGAACAGGACAGCCCCAGCATTTT.

This chain connects TRBV7-9 to TRBJ2-1; no firm D call. Trimming cost V 10 bases and J 8 bases, with 24 bases left between them. From germline, CDR1 is SEHNR and CDR2 FQNEAQ (reference sequence). CDR3 length: 15 residues. This CDR3 reads CAMWGKGRPIDEQFF. In DNA, the CDR3 is TGTGCCATGTGGGGTAAGGGTCGACCTATCGATGAGCAGTTCTTC.

On this clonotype: The CDR3 does not close with the conserved phenylalanine or tryptophan, likely indicating a read error. The V call is TRBV7-8, the J call TRBJ2-1, with a tentative D call TRBD1 (6 bases). V shed 1 base and J shed 5 bases, with 12 bases lying between them. This CDR3 region has 15 residues. CDR1 and CDR2 from the germline V gene are SGHVS and FQNEAQ. Written as DNA, the CDR3 is TGTGCCAGCAGCTTAGTCCCAGGGGTTGACAATGAGCAGTTCTAC. Translating it yields CASSLVPGVDNEQFY.

Note on this clonotype: This may arise from a read error, as a much more abundant clone is one base away. The chain recombines TRBV12-3 or TRBV12-4 with TRBJ1-1; D is uncertain. This CDR3 contains 13 residues. The CDR3 sequence: CANSSVANTEAFF. Written as DNA, the CDR3 is TGTGCCAACAGTTCGGTGGCGAACACTGAAGCTTTCTTT.

This clonotype was detected a few times. The gene calls are TRBV6-5 and TRBJ2-5; D is unclear. CDR3 size: 15 residues. V gave up 8 bases and J gave up 2 bases, with 18 bases separating them. Germline V CDR1 and CDR2: MNHEY, SVGAGI. The CDR3 DNA sequence: TGTGCCAGCGGAGCGACCCTCTTCATACAAGAGACCCAGTACTTC. This translates into CASGATLFIQETQYF.

This clonotype has a handful of counts. This chain connects TRBV2 to TRBJ2-1; 10 bases map to TRBD1. Germline assignment: CDR1 SNHLY and CDR2 FYNNEI. The CDR3 consists of 15 residues. The ends lost 4 bases at V and 6 bases at J; junction bases unmatched: 6. CDR3 loop: CASSAKGQGSNEQFF. The DNA for the CDR3 is TGTGCCAGCAGTGCGAAGGGACAGGGGAGCAATGAGCAGTTCTTC.

A few counts support this clonotype. The chain carries TRBV7-2 and TRBJ1-1; D remains unclear. The germline V and J ends were trimmed by 3 bases and 8 bases, with 10 bases remaining between them. This CDR3 is built from 12 residues. CDR1 is SGHTA, CDR2 FQGNSA, per germline. CDR3 DNA: TGTGCCAGCAGCTTCCGGGCGGTAGAAGCTTTCTTT. It specifies CASSFRAVEAFF.

Many counts were recorded for this clonotype. The chain combines TRBV4-2 with TRBJ2-1; no clear D. Germline lookup yields CDR1 LGHNA and CDR2 YNFKEQ. This CDR3 region has 12 residues. Trimming left V 1 base short and J 7 bases short, with 5 bases between. CDR3 residues: CASSQAENEQFF. The CDR3 DNA sequence: TGTGCCAGCAGCCAAGCCGAGAATGAGCAGTTCTTC.

The J gene is TRBJ1-2, the V gene TRBV7-9; D call uncertain. Germline V gene sequence: CDR1 SEHNR, CDR2 FQNEAQ (reference sequence). The CDR3 spans 14 residues. Between the trimmed V and J ends, which lost 6 bases and 0 bases, there was a span of 11 bases. CDR3 loop: CASSVGAANYGYTF. DNA for the CDR3: TGTGCCAGCAGTGTAGGAGCGGCTAACTATGGCTACACCTTC.

This clonotype was picked up a small number of times. This rearrangement joins TRBV6-2 or TRBV6-3 to TRBJ2-1; D might be TRBD2 (5 bases). Per germline, CDR1 MNHEY and CDR2 SVGEGT. The CDR3 covers 17 residues. Deletions cut 6 bases from V and 3 bases from J, with 21 bases between. The CDR3: CASSPLLVSRGYNEQFF. The DNA of the CDR3 is TGTGCCAGCAGCCCCCTGCTAGTTTCCCGGGGCTACAATGAGCAGTTCTTC.

The V gene is TRBV12-3 or TRBV12-4, the J gene TRBJ2-1; D assignment may be TRBD1 or TRBD2 (6 bases each). This CDR3 comprises 13 residues. Trimming stripped 6 bases from V and 10 bases from J, with 16 bases between. The CDR3 reads CASSPRGEGEQFF. Written as DNA, the CDR3 is TGTGCCAGCAGCCCGAGGGGGGAAGGGGAGCAGTTCTTC.

This clonotype appeared a few times. The chain couples TRBV6-2 or TRBV6-3 to TRBJ1-1; TRBD1 matches at 10 bases. V dropped 5 bases and J dropped 5; count of bases not matched to a gene: 5. Germline V lookup: CDR1 MNHEY, CDR2 SVGEGT. The CDR3 length is 14 residues. The CDR3 DNA is TGTGCCAGCAGTGTCGGACAGGGGGGGACTGAAGCTTTCTTT. Protein: CASSVGQGGTEAFF.

The CDR3 DNA sequence: TGTGCCACCAGCTTGCGTCCGGGACTAGCGGGCTCCTACAATGAGCAGTTCTTC. It specifies CATSLRPGLAGSYNEQFF. V gene TRBV15 combines with J gene TRBJ2-1; 12 nucleotides match TRBD2. Losses at the gene ends were 5 bases for V and 0 bases for J; bases not matched to a gene: 8. The CDR3 is 18 amino acids. Germline V lookup: CDR1 LNHNV, CDR2 YYDKDF (reference sequence).

This clonotype was detected ten times or more. The J gene is TRBJ2-1, the V gene TRBV11-1, with 7 bases fitting TRBD2. This CDR3 has 13 residues. The V gene end was trimmed by 7 bases and the J gene end by 9 bases; junction bases not matched to a gene: 9. Germline lookup yields CDR1 SGHAT and CDR2 FQDESV (reference sequence). The chain's CDR3 is CASTFTPGGEQFF. DNA for the CDR3: TGTGCCAGCACCTTTACCCCGGGGGGTGAGCAGTTCTTC.

This clonotype was observed a handful of times. V gene TRBV28 combines with J gene TRBJ1-1; D uncertain. Germline V gives CDR1 MDHEN, CDR2 SYDVKM. The germline V and J ends were trimmed by 4 bases and 4 bases, with 16 bases remaining between them. This CDR3 has 15 amino acids. The CDR3: CASSSTRTDRTEAFF. The CDR3 nucleotides are TGTGCCAGCAGTTCGACCCGGACCGATCGCACTGAAGCTTTCTTT.

This clonotype appeared a single time. This chain uses TRBV6-2 or TRBV6-3 with TRBJ2-2, with 10 nucleotides matching TRBD1. The V segment lost 6 bases and the J segment 4 bases; nucleotides outside the gene matches: 8. CDR1 is MNHEY, CDR2 SVGEGT, per germline. The CDR3 consists of 16 residues. The CDR3 nucleotides are TGTGCCAGCAGCCAAAGACAGGGGGCTGGCACCGGGGAGCTGTTTTTT. This translates into CASSQRQGAGTGELFF.

This clonotype has just a few counts. The rearrangement links TRBV3-1 to TRBJ1-1, with D hard to call. Germline CDR1 reads LGHDT; CDR2 reads YNNKEL (reference sequence). This CDR3 has 15 residues. V dropped 1 base and J dropped 9 bases, with 18 bases sitting between them. The DNA of the CDR3 is TGTGCCAGCAGCCAAGGAGGCGTTTTCACATCTCAAGCTTTCTTT. It encodes CASSQGGVFTSQAFF.

This clonotype was found a few times. This chain links TRBV6-2 or TRBV6-3 with TRBJ1-2; D is undetermined. The CDR3 length is 16 residues. Per germline, CDR1 MNHEY and CDR2 SVGEGT. V was shortened by 2 bases and J by 7 bases, with 20 bases between the two germline ends. The CDR3 sequence: CASSYPGGDGLSGYTF. The CDR3, as DNA: TGTGCCAGCAGTTACCCCGGTGGAGACGGTCTATCTGGCTACACCTTC.

This clonotype was seen at least ten times. This chain links TRBV7-9 with TRBJ1-2; 8 positions match TRBD1. This CDR3 has 15 amino acids. Germline loops: CDR1 SEHNR, CDR2 FQNEAQ (reference sequence). Germline trimming cut 5 bases from V and 8 bases from J; bases unmatched to any gene: 13. CDR3 in amino acids: CASSPRAGGAWGYTF. In DNA form, the CDR3 reads TGTGCCAGCAGCCCCAGGGCAGGGGGCGCATGGGGCTACACCTTC.